Below are 24 T cell receptor beta chains sequenced from a single sample in a study of regulatory T cells in long-lasting Graves disease. In building TCR beta libraries, iRepertoire HTBI primers were used together with Arm-PCR of CDR3 regions. Via MiXCR, TCRdb re-called the multiplex PCR reads, giving one row per CDR3 protein. The sample lists some 370,000 distinct CDR3 sequences; over 9.5% were seen once. Time point in this sample: newly diagnosed GD, antithyroid drugs for less than 3 months. Researchers made the TCR library from RNA that was extracted from PBMCs. A further study also used this sample, focusing on T cells in Graves' hyperthyroidism and ophthalmopathy.

The source material was peripheral blood mononuclear cells (PBMCs), sampled at new diagnosis, from a patient treated with antithyroid drugs. The receptors come from a woman under 30 with Graves disease.

The chain joins TRBV3-1 to TRBJ2-1; either TRBD1 or TRBD2 may fit D (7 bases each). V lost 4 bases and J lost 10, with 20 bases in between. Germline CDR1 reads LGHDT; CDR2 reads YNNKEL (reference sequence). The CDR3 is 15 residues long. CDR3: CASSRDSRGAGEQFF. The CDR3 region has the DNA TGTGCCAGCAGCCGGGACAGTCGGGGGGCGGGGGAGCAGTTCTTC.

This clonotype was recorded many times. V gene TRBV12-3 or TRBV12-4 combines with J gene TRBJ1-3; D unresolved. This CDR3 spans 14 amino acids. Trimming cost V 2 bases and J 5 bases, with 10 bases left between them. This CDR3 reads CASSLSAGRNTIYF. The CDR3 DNA is TGTGCCAGCAGTTTATCGGCTGGCCGAAACACCATATATTTT.

The chain has TRBV19 and TRBJ1-4; 8 bases are shared with TRBD1. CDR3 size: 13 residues. The V gene end was trimmed by 10 bases and the J gene end by 7 bases; junction bases not matched to a gene: 8. Per the germline V gene, CDR1 is LNHDA and CDR2 is SQIVND (reference sequence). In DNA form, the CDR3 reads TGTGCCACCTCGACAGGGGATCTTGAAAAACTGTTTTTT. Translating it yields CATSTGDLEKLFF.

The gene calls are TRBV7-2 and TRBJ2-1; tentatively, D is TRBD2 (5 bases). The CDR3 covers 16 residues. V was cut by 1 base and J by 7 bases, with 17 bases left in between. CDR1 is SGHTA, CDR2 FQGNSA, per germline. The CDR3 is CASSLDDTDRGNEQFF. As DNA, the CDR3 is TGTGCCAGCAGCTTAGACGACACAGACCGAGGGAATGAGCAGTTCTTC.

A few counts support this clonotype. V is TRBV20-1 and J is TRBJ2-7, with unresolved D. The germline V gene encodes CDR1 DFQATT and CDR2 SNEGSKA (reference sequence). The CDR3 contains 11 residues. V lost 5 bases to trimming and J lost 3 bases, with 8 bases between them. The chain's CDR3 is CSAGRNYEQYF. The CDR3 DNA reads TGCAGTGCTGGCAGGAACTACGAGCAGTACTTC.

This clonotype was detected many times. This chain uses TRBV12-3 or TRBV12-4 with TRBJ1-1; D is ambiguous. V was shortened by 9 bases and J by 2 bases, with 13 bases between the two germline ends. The CDR3 totals 13 residues. The CDR3 spells CARTLGSNTEAFF. In nucleotides, the CDR3 is TGTGCCAGGACCCTCGGCAGTAACACTGAAGCTTTCTTT.

The chain employs TRBV4-2 and TRBJ1-5; D is undetermined. The CDR3 contains 14 residues. V gave up 0 bases and J gave up 2 bases, with 5 bases separating them. CDR1 and CDR2 from the germline V gene are LGHNA and YNFKEQ. The chain's CDR3 is CASSQDLGNQPQHF. The CDR3 DNA reads as TGTGCCAGCAGCCAAGATTTGGGCAATCAGCCCCAGCATTTT.

This clonotype occurred many times. The chain couples TRBV27 to TRBJ2-7; no reliable D call. The CDR3 sequence is 14 residues long. V was shortened by 6 bases and J by 2 bases, with 14 bases between the two germline ends. Germline lookup yields CDR1 MNHEY and CDR2 SMNVEV (reference sequence). The CDR3 loop is CASSVSGPTYEQYF. The CDR3 DNA reads as TGTGCCAGCAGCGTTTCCGGGCCTACCTACGAGCAGTACTTC.

Many counts were recorded for this clonotype. The V and J genes are TRBV6-2 or TRBV6-3 and TRBJ1-1, with D maybe TRBD1 (5 bases). V lost 4 bases to trimming and J lost 3 bases, with 15 bases between them. Germline-derived CDR1 and CDR2 are MNHEY and SVGEGT. This CDR3 region has 15 residues. The CDR3 DNA sequence: TGTGCCAGCAGTTGGGGAGGAGGGGCGGACACTGAAGCTTTCTTT. Its translation is CASSWGGGADTEAFF.

This clonotype showed up just a few times. The V gene is TRBV19, the J gene TRBJ1-4; D not resolved. Germline V gene sequence: CDR1 LNHDA, CDR2 SQIVND (reference sequence). The V gene lost 6 bases and the J gene lost 6 bases, with 23 bases spanning the gap. This CDR3 contains 17 residues. Here the CDR3 DNA reads TGTGCCAGTAGGATTGGTGGCAGTCGGTGGATGGATGAAAAACTGTTTTTT. Its translation: CASRIGGSRWMDEKLFF.

Comment on this clonotype: This sequence may be a read error, since a much larger clone differs from it by one base. V gene TRBV6-9 combines with J gene TRBJ1-2; D might be TRBD1 (5 bases). Germline V CDR1 and CDR2: MNHGY, SVAAGI. Trimming removed 3 bases at V and 0 bases at J, with 29 bases between. The CDR3 runs to 21 residues. CDR3 in amino acids: CASSYHPWATVAHKTNYGYTF. As DNA, the CDR3 is TGTGCCAGCAGTTACCACCCTTGGGCGACAGTCGCACATAAGACTAACTATGGCTACACCTTC.

Only one count was recorded for this clonotype. The V call is TRBV18, the J call TRBJ1-2; 8 nucleotides line up with TRBD1. Germline trimming cut 3 bases from V and 1 base from J; bases unmatched to any gene: 4. The CDR3 runs to 15 residues. The germline CDR1 and CDR2 sequences are KGHSH and LQKENI. In DNA, the CDR3 is TGTGCCAGCTCACCCCGGGACAGGCTTAACTATGGCTACACCTTC. It encodes CASSPRDRLNYGYTF.

The chain couples TRBV20-1 to TRBJ2-1, with 9 positions matching TRBD2. After removal of 0 bases from V and 8 bases from J, the junction contained 11 bases not matched to a gene. This CDR3 has 16 amino acids. CDR1 and CDR2 (germline): DFQATT, SNEGSKA (reference sequence). The CDR3 sequence is CSARDGLAGRGDEQFF. CDR3 DNA: TGCAGTGCTAGAGATGGGCTAGCGGGGAGGGGCGATGAGCAGTTCTTC.

This clonotype was seen many times. Here the CDR3 reads CSARGRVAEAFF. The CDR3 DNA is TGCAGTGCTAGAGGCAGGGTGGCTGAAGCTTTCTTT. This chain links TRBV20-1 with TRBJ1-1; perhaps TRBD1 as D (5 bases). V was shortened by 1 base and J by 6 bases, with 9 bases between the two germline ends. Per germline, CDR1 DFQATT and CDR2 SNEGSKA (reference sequence). CDR3 length: 12 amino acids.

This clonotype was picked up many times. J is TRBJ2-7 and V is TRBV6-2 or TRBV6-3; maybe TRBD1 (6 bases). CDR3 size: 14 residues. V lost 7 bases, J lost 0 bases, and 13 bases lay in between. The V gene's germline CDR1 is MNHEY and CDR2 SVGEGT. The CDR3 loop reads CASNTQGYSYEQYV. CDR3 DNA sequence: TGTGCCAGCAATACACAGGGATACTCCTACGAGCAGTACGTC.

This clonotype was found once. A far larger clone is off by one base, so a read error is likely. This CDR3 is CASSEVRQGPNYGYTF. The CDR3 DNA is TGTGCCAGCAGTGAAGTGAGACAGGGACCCAACTATGGCTACACCTTC. This chain connects TRBV6-2 or TRBV6-3 to TRBJ1-2; TRBD1 aligns across 7 bases. The ends lost 5 bases at V and 2 bases at J; junction bases unmatched: 11. From germline, CDR1 is MNHEY and CDR2 SVGEGT. The CDR3 runs 16 residues.

This clonotype was counted many times. The gene calls are TRBV29-1 and TRBJ1-1, with D maybe TRBD1 (6 bases). The CDR3 consists of 13 residues. The V gene lost 4 bases and the J gene lost 8 bases, with 17 bases spanning the gap. CDR1 and CDR2 (germline): SQVTM, ANQGSEA. CDR3 in DNA: TGCAGCGTTGGAGCAGGGGCGGTTATGGAAGCTTTCTTT. This translates into CSVGAGAVMEAFF.

This clonotype showed up just a few times. This chain uses TRBV19 with TRBJ1-6; perhaps TRBD1 as D (5 bases). Per germline, CDR1 LNHDA and CDR2 SQIVND (reference sequence). V lost 5 bases and J lost 9, with 14 bases in between. The CDR3 has 14 amino acids. CDR3 protein: CASSFLRDGSPLHF. The CDR3 DNA is TGTGCCAGTAGTTTCCTGAGGGACGGTTCACCCCTCCACTTT. The full variable domain, rest sourced from reference TRBV19 and TRBJ1-6, is DGGITQSPKYLFRKEGQNVTLSCEQNLNHDAMYWYRQDPGQGLRLIYYSQIVNDFQKGDIAEGYSVSREKKESFPLTVTSAQKNPTAFYLCASSFLRDGSPLHFGNGTRLTVT.

This clonotype was recorded a few times. This chain connects TRBV4-2 to TRBJ2-1; D unresolved. The CDR3 extends over 17 amino acids. V was trimmed by 0 bases and J by 5 bases, leaving 17 bases between them. Germline V gives CDR1 LGHNA, CDR2 YNFKEQ. Here the CDR3 DNA reads TGTGCCAGCAGCCAAGAAGATTACAGCATCGTGGACAATGAGCAGTTCTTC. Translating it yields CASSQEDYSIVDNEQFF.

The sample holds a few counts of this clonotype. The J gene is TRBJ2-1, the V gene TRBV3-1; 13 bases line up with TRBD2. Germline V gene sequence: CDR1 LGHDT, CDR2 YNNKEL (reference sequence). The CDR3 runs to 16 residues. V was clipped by 4 bases and J by 7 bases; unmatched bases: 7. The CDR3 DNA reads TGTGCCAGCAGCCGATTAGGGACTAGCGGGAAAAATGAGCAGTTCTTC. Residues: CASSRLGTSGKNEQFF.

This clonotype was counted many times. This chain joins TRBV9 and TRBJ1-4, with D perhaps matching TRBD1 (6 bases). The CDR3 is 16 residues long. The V gene lost 0 bases and the J gene lost 4 bases, with 13 bases spanning the gap. From germline, CDR1 is SGDLS and CDR2 YYNGEE. In nucleotides, the CDR3 is TGTGCCAGCAGCGTAGACGGACAGCCTTTTAATGAAAAACTGTTTTTT. As protein: CASSVDGQPFNEKLFF.

This clonotype was counted ten times or more. The V and J genes are TRBV28 and TRBJ2-7, with D uncertain. The CDR3 is 14 amino acids. Looked up from germline, CDR1 is MDHEN and CDR2 is SYDVKM. V lost 3 bases and J lost 4, with 13 bases in between. The CDR3 reads CASSFLGIHYEQYF. DNA for the CDR3: TGTGCCAGCAGTTTTTTAGGCATTCATTACGAGCAGTACTTC.

This clonotype was counted between two and nine times. The chain joins TRBV24-1 to TRBJ2-3; D unresolved. Trimming shortened V by 4 bases and J by 5 bases, and 15 bases separated the two germline ends. Germline CDR1 is KGHDR and CDR2 is SFDVKD. The CDR3 loop spans 15 amino acids. The CDR3 loop is CATSDPRSLGDTQYF. In DNA, the CDR3 is TGTGCCACCAGTGACCCTAGGTCCCTCGGAGATACGCAGTATTTT.

There are many counts of this clonotype. The chain combines TRBV11-1 with TRBJ2-1, with TRBD2 identical over 14 bases. The CDR3 has 19 residues. The V segment lost 1 base and the J segment 3 bases; nucleotides outside the gene matches: 8. Germline assignment: CDR1 SGHAT and CDR2 FQDESV (reference sequence). CDR3 nucleotides: TGTGCCAGCAGCTTAGAGGGACTAGCGGGAGCACGTAACTACAATGAGCAGTTCTTC. Its translation is CASSLEGLAGARNYNEQFF. The full variable domain, its missing parts supplied by reference TRBV11-1 and TRBJ2-1, is EAEVAQSPRYKITEKSQAVAFWCDPISGHATLYWYRQILGQGPELLVQFQDESVVDDSQLPKDRFSAERLKGVDSTLKIQPAELGDSAMYLCASSLEGLAGARNYNEQFFGPGTRLTVL.